A single sample is the source of the 5 T cell receptor beta chains below, sequenced in a study of T cell changes during pregnancy in multiple sclerosis. Clones were read by immunoSEQ multiplex PCR, and TCRdb kept only the in-frame ones, dropping some. The sample has around 49,000 clones, about 90% seen once; the top ten hold 5% to 6.5%. The sequencing used peripheral blood, collected after pregnancy. These receptors were obtained from a female donor in good health, enrolled as a control in a pregnancy study.

This clone was seen only a few times. The chain joins TRBV28 to TRBJ1-1, with TRBD1 identical over 7 bases. V lost 10 bases, J lost 6 bases, and 5 bases stayed unmatched. Germline CDR1 reads MDHEN; CDR2 reads SYDVKM. The length of the CDR3 is 11 residues. The CDR3 DNA follows: TGTGCCACCAGGGGACAGCCTGAAGCTTTCTTT. Translated, it gives CATRGQPEAFF.

This clone was seen just once. The chain links TRBV9 to TRBJ1-2, with D possibly being TRBD1 (5 bases). The CDR3 covers 16 residues. V was cut by 4 bases and J by 4 bases, with 20 bases left in between. Germline-derived CDR1 and CDR2 are SGDLS and YYNGEE. DNA for the CDR3: TGTGCCAGCAGCCCTTCGGGGAGGGGCCCTAGCTATGGCTACACCTTC. Protein product: CASSPSGRGPSYGYTF.

The genes are TRBV21-1 and TRBJ1-2; the table's D call, TRBD1, was not checked against the DNA. TRBV21-1 is listed as a pseudogene. The CDR3 consists of 17 residues. CDR3 bases: TGTGCCAGCAGCCCAGAAGAGGGTCGGACAGGGTACTATGGCTACACCTTC. Translating it yields CASSPEEGRTGYYGYTF.

The chain combines TRBV5-5 with TRBJ2-3, with TRBD2 identical over 8 bases. Trimming removed 4 bases from V and 3 bases from J; junction bases left unmatched: 7. This CDR3 has 15 amino acids. Germline-derived CDR1 and CDR2 are SGHKS and YYEKEE (reference sequence). DNA for the CDR3: TGTGCCAGCAGCCCCGTTAGCGGGAAGACAGATACGCAGTATTTT. Translation gives CASSPVSGKTDTQYF.

This clone has only one observation. This sequence joins TRBV6-5 and TRBJ1-1; no clear D. The CDR3 totals 14 residues. Per germline, CDR1 MNHEY and CDR2 SVGAGI. The V end was cut by 0 bases, the J end by 3 bases, with 8 bases between. In nucleotides, the CDR3 is TGTGCCAGCAGTTACTCCGACTTGGACACTGAAGCTTTCTTT. Protein sequence: CASSYSDLDTEAFF.